Sequencing of this T cell receptor (beta chain) was carried out in a study of blood T cell repertoires in COVID-19. The assay was immunoSEQ multiplex PCR, and TCRdb's table has in-frame clones only and misses some. The sample includes around 160,000 clones, 70% to 90% of them seen just once. CDR1 and CDR2 (germline): MRHNA, SNTAGT. Trimming took 6 bases from V and 1 from J, leaving 9 bases between them. There are 13 residues in the CDR3. The source is a woman in her thirties or forties with active or convalescent COVID-19. This rearrangement joins TRBV6-4 to TRBJ1-1; TRBD1 is a possible D gene (5 bases). Material for sequencing was peripheral blood. CDR3 loop: CASRDTGNTEAFF. CDR3 nucleotides: TGTGCCAGCAGAGACACAGGGAACACTGAAGCTTTCTTT.